These T cell receptor beta chains were read from a single sample in a study of T cells after yellow fever vaccination. Each CDR3 protein gets one entry after TCRdb re-called the 5' RACE reads with MiXCR. The profile shows about 26,000 distinct CDR3 sequences, roughly 4.5% of them singletons. Sequenced material: PBMCs, either bulk or a sorted T-cell subset (CD4+, CD8+, memory, or dextramer-sorted; not recorded which), taken on the day of the yellow fever booster vaccination. The receptor set was obtained from a man aged 18 to 35 who received the YFV17D yellow fever vaccine. Each CDR3 is given without its conserved first and last residue.

V: TRBV7-7
CDR3: ASSRTGLQETQY

V: TRBV4-1
CDR3: ASSPREVTEAF

V: TRBV5-1
CDR3: ASSEGYGYT

V: TRBV20-1
CDR3: SAPEVTGELF

V: TRBV7-9
CDR3: ASSLAHPFATNEKLF

V: TRBV7-2
CDR3: ASSLDGTSGETQY

V: TRBV7-2
CDR3: ASSSQVANTGELF

V: TRBV20-1
CDR3: SARDWGTGGIPGGEQY

V: TRBV5-1
CDR3: ASSLEAGVYEQY

V: TRBV7-2
CDR3: ASSLRPSRETQY

V: TRBV9
CDR3: ASSPLSGEVITQY

V: TRBV5-1
CDR3: ASSLASQTYEQY

V: TRBV5-1
CDR3: ASTFGTQDGTLH

V: TRBV7-2
CDR3: ASSRPGNTIY

V: TRBV19
CDR3: ASSGKSGYNYGYT

V: TRBV7-9
CDR3: ASSSFRPGGEQF

V: TRBV7-2
CDR3: ASSLYRAGETQY

V: TRBV6-6
CDR3: ASSEGPPRSEAF

V: TRBV2
CDR3: ASYKPIQETQY

V: TRBV7-9
CDR3: ATRSRSALNTEAF

V: TRBV4-3
CDR3: ASSQAPESNYGYT

V: TRBV7-9
CDR3: ASSFDMNTEAF

V: TRBV29-1
CDR3: SGTGTVNTEAF

V: TRBV10-3
CDR3: AIAAGQAREAQY

V: TRBV12-3/TRBV12-4
CDR3: ASSLVGSQETQY

V: TRBV15
CDR3: ATSARKGLGETQY

V: TRBV23-1
CDR3: ASSQDRADTQY

V: TRBV7-6
CDR3: ASSDGNWGGEQY

V: TRBV12-3/TRBV12-4
CDR3: ASRPNRQGVGDYEQY

V: TRBV12-3/TRBV12-4
CDR3: ASSFNLAKNIQY

V: TRBV20-1
CDR3: SARRRELAEEQF

V: TRBV2
CDR3: ARAGGGTGELF

V: TRBV27
CDR3: ASSPLASGVYNEQF

V: TRBV30
CDR3: AWSARSNQPQH

V: TRBV30
CDR3: AWSVLSSPLH